Reported below is one T cell receptor beta chain. Profiled with immunoSEQ multiplex PCR; TCRdb holds only in-frame clones, not every one. The table includes roughly 2.4 million clones, roughly 95% detected once. Looked up from germline, CDR1 is MRHNA and CDR2 is SNTAGT. This CDR3 spans 16 amino acids. Unmatched junction bases numbered 13, after V lost 5 bases and J lost 6 bases. This specimen comes from a study of shared clonotypes between healthy human individuals. The TCR was taken from a man aged 18 to 30 in good health. The specimen sequenced was naive CD4+ T cells sorted from blood. The subset is: CD45RA+ positively selected. The chain couples TRBV6-4 to TRBJ1-2; 9 bases align to TRBD1. CDR3 sequence: CASSQTGTGTLNGYTF. CDR3 coding DNA: TGTGCCAGCAGTCAAACCGGGACAGGGACATTGAATGGCTACACCTTC.